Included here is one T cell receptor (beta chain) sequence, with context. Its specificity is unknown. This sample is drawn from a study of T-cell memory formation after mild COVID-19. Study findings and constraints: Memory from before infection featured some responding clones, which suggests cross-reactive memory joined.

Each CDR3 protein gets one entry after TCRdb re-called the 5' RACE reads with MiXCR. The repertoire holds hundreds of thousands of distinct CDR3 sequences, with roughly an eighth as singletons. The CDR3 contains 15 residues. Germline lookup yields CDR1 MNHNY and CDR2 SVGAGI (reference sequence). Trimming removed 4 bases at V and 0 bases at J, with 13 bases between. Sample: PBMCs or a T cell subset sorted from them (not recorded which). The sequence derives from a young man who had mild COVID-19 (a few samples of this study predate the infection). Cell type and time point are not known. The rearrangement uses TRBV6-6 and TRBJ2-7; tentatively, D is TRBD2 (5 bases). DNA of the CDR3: TGTGCCAGCAGTTCGGCCCAGCGGAGCTCCTACGAGCAGTACTTC. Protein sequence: CASSSAQRSSYEQYF.